A single sample gave rise to the 10 T cell receptor beta chains below, sequenced in a study of kidney transplant recipient with SARS-CoV-2 infection. TCRdb processed the reads anew with MiXCR; each CDR3 protein has one entry. Of roughly 230,000 distinct CDR3 sequences in the sample, less than 35% were seen once. The input for sequencing was a blood sample, taken at baseline and on day 111 from a kidney transplant recipient. The receptors were gathered from a male patient aged 25-45 years who had COVID-19 and was a kidney transplant recipient. Some T cells could come from the graft donor.

The rearrangement uses TRBV12-3 or TRBV12-4 and TRBJ1-2, with D possibly TRBD1 on 6 matching bases. V was trimmed by 6 bases and J by 8 bases, leaving 16 bases between them. The CDR3 is made up of 13 amino acids. In DNA form, the CDR3 reads TGTGCCAGCAGGGGGGCCAGCCTAAGAGGCTACACCTTC. Protein product: CASRGASLRGYTF.

This chain links TRBV5-1 with TRBJ2-5; 9 nucleotides match TRBD2. V lost 0 bases and J lost 4; bases outside the gene matches: 4. The CDR3 has 15 amino acids. The germline CDR1 and CDR2 sequences are SGHRS and YFSETQ. The DNA of the CDR3 is TGCGCCAGCAGCTTGGTTGCGGGAGGGGGAGAGACCCAGTACTTC. This gives the protein CASSLVAGGGETQYF.

This clonotype occurred many times. The genes are TRBV28 and TRBJ2-5, with TRBD2 matching 7 bases. Trimming took 3 bases from V and 3 from J; bases not matched to a gene: 7. The CDR3 has 15 amino acids. Germline CDR1 reads MDHEN; CDR2 reads SYDVKM. The CDR3 bases are TGTGCCAGCAGTTTCGCAGGACTAGGTGAAGAGACCCAGTACTTC. It codes for CASSFAGLGEETQYF.

On this clonotype itself: A much more abundant neighbour one base away suggests this may be a read error. The V gene is TRBV2, the J gene TRBJ2-3, with D perhaps assigned TRBD1 or TRBD2 (5 bases each). Germline assignment: CDR1 SNHLY and CDR2 FYNNEI. CDR3 size: 14 residues. Trimming cost V 11 bases and J 2 bases, with 17 bases left between them. CDR3 amino acids: CAADLGANTDTQYF. The CDR3 coding sequence is TGTGCCGCCGACCTCGGGGCGAACACAGATACGCAGTATTTT.

Concerning this clonotype itself: Being one base from a much bigger clone, this may be a read error. The rearrangement links TRBV19 to TRBJ1-1, with 7 bases matching TRBD1. CDR3 length equals 14 residues. Germline values: CDR1 LNHDA, CDR2 SQIVND (reference sequence). The CDR3 protein is CASNIQGHWTEAFF. DNA for the CDR3: TGTGCCAGTAATATACAGGGGCATTGGACTGAAGCTTTCTTT.

This chain connects TRBV5-1 to TRBJ2-3, with 14 bases lining up with TRBD2. This CDR3 spans 16 amino acids. Losses at the gene ends were 5 bases for V and 3 bases for J; bases not matched to a gene: 5. CDR1 is SGHRS and CDR2 is YFSETQ in the germline V gene. CDR3 amino acids: CASRPGTSGRTDTQYF. CDR3 in DNA: TGCGCCAGCAGACCAGGGACTAGCGGGAGAACAGATACGCAGTATTTT.

This clonotype was observed a few times. The chain links TRBV3-1 to TRBJ1-2; D is unclear. CDR3 size: 17 residues. The germline V and J ends were trimmed by 5 bases and 4 bases, with 23 bases remaining between them. Germline-derived CDR1 and CDR2 are LGHDT and YNNKEL (reference sequence). DNA for the CDR3: TGTGCCAGCAGCAAGGTTTGCACCCTTCGAAAGACCTATGGCTACACCTTC. Translating gives CASSKVCTLRKTYGYTF.

For this clonotype: This may be a read error: a much more frequent sequence differs by one nucleotide. This chain connects TRBV14 to TRBJ2-7, with unresolved D. The V and J ends lost 1 base and 1 base respectively, with 8 bases between them. CDR1 SGHDN and CDR2 FVKESK come from the germline V gene. The CDR3 length is 14 residues. The CDR3 reads CASSQGVQSYEQYF. The CDR3 DNA is TGTGCCAGCAGCCAAGGTGTACAGTCCTACGAGCAGTACTTC.

Many counts were recorded for this clonotype. The V call is TRBV2, the J call TRBJ1-2; D gene unclear. Germline V CDR1 and CDR2: SNHLY, FYNNEI. CDR3 length: 12 residues. Deletions cut 2 bases from V and 7 bases from J, with 8 bases between. CDR3 sequence reads: CASSEYEGGYTF. The DNA for the CDR3 is TGTGCCAGCAGTGAATACGAGGGTGGCTACACCTTC.

This clonotype was found many times. The J gene is TRBJ1-6, the V gene TRBV3-1; 10 bases fit TRBD1. V lost 2 bases and J lost 7; bases outside the gene matches: 8. Per the germline V gene, CDR1 is LGHDT and CDR2 is YNNKEL (reference sequence). This CDR3 region has 17 residues. CDR3 loop: CASSQPRTGGTNSPLHF. CDR3 coding DNA: TGTGCCAGCAGCCAACCCCGGACAGGGGGAACCAATTCACCCCTCCACTTT.